This note documents a single T cell receptor beta chain sequence. Authors' processing steps: Estimation of nucleated cell counts relied on the amplification of reference gene primers. Assay used: immunoSEQ multiplex PCR; TCRdb lists only in-frame clones, some missing. The V and J calls and clone size come from that table; D and trimming were worked out from the DNA. Altogether roughly 250,000 clones are present, about 89% being singletons, with the ten largest covering around 10%. This specimen belongs to a study of blood T cell repertoires in COVID-19. Study summary: Spain, Italy and the United States supplied samples that represented acute and convalescent COVID-19. The cDNA or gDNA used as material had been derived from T cells, B-cell-depleted T cells, or PBMCs.

Sequencing input: PBMCs or T cells enriched from blood (not recorded which). The clonotype originates from a man aged 40-50 years who had recovered from COVID-19.

Here the CDR3 reads CATPGGIRRGQPQHF. CDR3 sequence (DNA): TGTGCCACCCCGGGAGGCATCCGGAGAGGTCAGCCCCAGCATTTT. This sequence joins TRBV21-1 and TRBJ1-5. TRBV21-1 counts as a pseudogene. CDR3 length equals 15 residues.